This T cell receptor beta chain originates from a study of T-cell memory formation after mild COVID-19. This clonotype was picked up many times. The germline V gene has CDR1 SGHVS and CDR2 FQNEAQ. The CDR3 spans 16 residues. With 2 bases removed from V and 3 bases from J, the gap between germline ends came to 14 bases. TCR alpha and TCR beta cDNA libraries carrying sample barcodes and UMIs were produced by 5'RACE using constant-segment primers. TCRdb re-called the 5' RACE reads through MiXCR, storing one row per CDR3 protein. The sample lists about 15,000 distinct CDR3 sequences, about a fifth occurring once.

The V call is TRBV7-8, the J call TRBJ2-1; D is perhaps TRBD1 (5 bases). This sequence was found in a man aged 18 to 30 who had mild COVID-19 (a few samples of this study predate the infection). Cell type and time point are not known. Input material: PBMCs or a T cell subset sorted from them (not recorded which). DNA for the CDR3: TGTGCCAGCAGCTTATCGACACAGGACAACTACAATGAGCAGTTCTTC. Amino acids: CASSLSTQDNYNEQFF.